This TCR beta chain was found in a study of shared clonotypes between healthy human individuals. This table comes from immunoSEQ multiplex PCR, and its TCRdb copy is limited to in-frame clones, with some not included. The data show fewer than 3 million clones, 80% to 95% seen once. This CDR3 is built from 15 residues. The germline V and J ends were trimmed by 0 bases and 1 base, with 9 bases remaining between them. CDR1 is MNHEY, CDR2 SVGAGI, per germline. The genes are TRBV6-5 and TRBJ1-1; D might be TRBD1 (5 bases). Sequenced sample: naive CD4+ T cells from PBMCs. Subset described: CD45RA+ positively selected. This TCR derives from a man between 18 and 29 years old in good health. Some clones in this sample may be carry-over from other donors' samples. This CDR3 is CASSYSGGRNTEAFF. For the CDR3, the DNA is TGTGCCAGCAGTTACTCGGGGGGGAGGAACACTGAAGCTTTCTTT.